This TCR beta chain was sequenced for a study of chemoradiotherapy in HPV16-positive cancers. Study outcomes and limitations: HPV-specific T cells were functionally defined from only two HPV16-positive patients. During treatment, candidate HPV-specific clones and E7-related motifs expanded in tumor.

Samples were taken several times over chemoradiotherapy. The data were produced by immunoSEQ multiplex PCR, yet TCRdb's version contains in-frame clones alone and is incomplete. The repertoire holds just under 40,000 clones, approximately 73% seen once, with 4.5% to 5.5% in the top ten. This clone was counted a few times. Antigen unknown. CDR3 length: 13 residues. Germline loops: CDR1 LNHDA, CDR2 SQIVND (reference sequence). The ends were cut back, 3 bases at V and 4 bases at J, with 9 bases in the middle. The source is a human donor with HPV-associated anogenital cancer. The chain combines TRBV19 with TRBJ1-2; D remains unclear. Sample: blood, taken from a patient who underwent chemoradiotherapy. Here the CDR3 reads CASSIRTGYGYTF. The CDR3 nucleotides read TGTGCCAGTAGTATCAGGACGGGCTATGGCTACACCTTC. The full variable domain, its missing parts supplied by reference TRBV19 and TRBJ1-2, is DGGITQSPKYLFRKEGQNVTLSCEQNLNHDAMYWYRQDPGQGLRLIYYSQIVNDFQKGDIAEGYSVSREKKESFPLTVTSAQKNPTAFYLCASSIRTGYGYTFGSGTRLTVV.